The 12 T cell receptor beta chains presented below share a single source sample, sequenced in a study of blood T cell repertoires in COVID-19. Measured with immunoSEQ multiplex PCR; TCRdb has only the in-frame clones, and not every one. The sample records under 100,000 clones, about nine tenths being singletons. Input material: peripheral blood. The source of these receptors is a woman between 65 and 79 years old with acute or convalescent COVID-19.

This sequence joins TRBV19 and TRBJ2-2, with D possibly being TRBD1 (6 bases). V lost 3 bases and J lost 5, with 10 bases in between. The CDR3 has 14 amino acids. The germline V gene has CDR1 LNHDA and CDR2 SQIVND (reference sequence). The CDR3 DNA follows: TGTGCCAGTAGTATCTGGGGGCAGACCGGGGAGCTGTTTTTT. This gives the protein CASSIWGQTGELFF.

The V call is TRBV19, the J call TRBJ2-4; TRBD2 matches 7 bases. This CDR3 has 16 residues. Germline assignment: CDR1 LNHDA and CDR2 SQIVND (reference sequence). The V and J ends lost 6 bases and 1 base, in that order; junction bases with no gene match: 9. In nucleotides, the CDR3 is TGTGCCAGTAGGGATAGCGGGCGGGGTGCCAAAAACATTCAGTACTTC. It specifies CASRDSGRGAKNIQYF.

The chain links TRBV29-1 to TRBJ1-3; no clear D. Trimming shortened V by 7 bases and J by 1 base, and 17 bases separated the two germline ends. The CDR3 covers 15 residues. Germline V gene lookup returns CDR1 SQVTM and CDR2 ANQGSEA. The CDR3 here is CSAGSGSPSGNTIYF. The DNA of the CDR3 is TGCAGCGCGGGGTCGGGATCTCCATCTGGAAACACCATATATTTT.

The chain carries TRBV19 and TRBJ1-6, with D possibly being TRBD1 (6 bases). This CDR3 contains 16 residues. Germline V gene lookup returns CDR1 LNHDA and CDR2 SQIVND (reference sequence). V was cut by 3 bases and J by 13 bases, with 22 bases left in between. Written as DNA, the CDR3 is TGTGCCAGTAGTATGGGGACATCGCAAGGATCATCGCCCCTCCACTTT. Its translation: CASSMGTSQGSSPLHF.

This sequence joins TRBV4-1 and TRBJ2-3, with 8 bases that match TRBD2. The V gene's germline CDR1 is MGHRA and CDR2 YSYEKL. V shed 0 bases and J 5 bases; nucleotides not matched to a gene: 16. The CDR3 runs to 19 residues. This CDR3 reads CASSQEAPGGANSEDTQYF. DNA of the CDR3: TGCGCCAGCAGCCAAGAAGCTCCGGGGGGGGCGAATTCCGAAGATACGCAGTATTTT.

This chain's CDR3 is CASSQQIAGSYNEQFF. The CDR3 DNA follows: TGTGCCAGCAGCCAACAAATAGCGGGATCCTACAATGAGCAGTTCTTC. The gene calls are TRBV4-2 and TRBJ2-1; 8 bases agree with TRBD2. V gave up 2 bases and J gave up 1 base; unmatched junction bases: 4. The CDR3 loop spans 16 amino acids. CDR1 LGHNA and CDR2 YNFKEQ come from the germline V gene.

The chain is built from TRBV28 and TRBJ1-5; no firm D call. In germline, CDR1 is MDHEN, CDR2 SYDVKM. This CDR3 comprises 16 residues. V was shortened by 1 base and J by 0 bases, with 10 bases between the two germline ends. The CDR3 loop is CASSLLGSFSNQPQHF. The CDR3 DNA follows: TGTGCCAGCAGTTTATTGGGCAGCTTTAGCAATCAGCCCCAGCATTTT.

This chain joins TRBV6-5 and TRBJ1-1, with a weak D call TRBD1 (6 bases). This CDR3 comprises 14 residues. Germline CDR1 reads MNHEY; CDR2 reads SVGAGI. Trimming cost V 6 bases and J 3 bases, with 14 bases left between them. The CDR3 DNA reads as TGTGCCAGCAGCCTAACAGGGAGGGACACTGAAGCTTTCTTT. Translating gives CASSLTGRDTEAFF.

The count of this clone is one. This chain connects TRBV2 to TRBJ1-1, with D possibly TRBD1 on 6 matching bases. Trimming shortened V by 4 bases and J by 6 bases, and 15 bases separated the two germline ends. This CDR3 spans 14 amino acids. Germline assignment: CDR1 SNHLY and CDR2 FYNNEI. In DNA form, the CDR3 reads TGTGCCAGCAGTGGAACAGGGCGAACGGCTGAAGCTTTCTTT. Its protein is CASSGTGRTAEAFF.

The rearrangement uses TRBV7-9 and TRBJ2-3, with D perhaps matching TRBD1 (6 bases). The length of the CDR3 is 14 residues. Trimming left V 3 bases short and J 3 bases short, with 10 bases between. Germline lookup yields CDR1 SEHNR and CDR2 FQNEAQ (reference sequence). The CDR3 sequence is CASSFGRGTDTQYF. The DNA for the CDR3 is TGTGCCAGCAGCTTTGGCAGGGGAACAGATACGCAGTATTTT.

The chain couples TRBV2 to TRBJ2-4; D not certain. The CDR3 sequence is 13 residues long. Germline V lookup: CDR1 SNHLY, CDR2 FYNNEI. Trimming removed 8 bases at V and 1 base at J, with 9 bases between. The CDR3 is CASAPGAKNIQYF. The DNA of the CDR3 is TGTGCCAGCGCGCCCGGGGCCAAAAACATTCAGTACTTC.

The CDR3 spells CASSVTELNSPLHF. For the CDR3, the DNA is TGTGCCAGCAGCGTGACAGAGTTAAATTCACCCCTCCACTTT. The chain uses TRBV9 and TRBJ1-6; maybe TRBD1 (5 bases). Germline assignment: CDR1 SGDLS and CDR2 YYNGEE. Trimming took 2 bases from V and 7 from J, leaving 10 bases between them. This CDR3 spans 14 amino acids.